This TCR beta chain came from a study of cytomegalovirus exposure and HLA in healthy donors. Study-wide results and caveats: A later analysis found common viral pathogens apparently linked to several of the most significant clusters. In an earlier analysis, about 87% or about 30%: the productive usage of most TCR beta V segments.

About this clone itself: Its target is not known.

PCR used 60 Vbeta primers and 13 Jbeta primers. Authors' analysis steps: Some 10 million shared chains were among the about 80 million unique TCR beta chains that a later analysis counted. TCRdb's table, derived via immunoSEQ multiplex PCR, lists solely in-frame clones and lacks some. That table furnishes V, J and clone size, whereas the DNA furnished D and trimming. Of about 120,000 clones in the sample, 75% to 90% were seen once. With 5 bases removed from V and 11 bases from J, the gap between germline ends came to 14 bases. The CDR3 consists of 12 residues. Germline V lookup: CDR1 SNHLY, CDR2 FYNNEI.

The chain has TRBV2 and TRBJ2-3; D ambiguous. Source material: PBMCs. The source of this sequence is a man aged 25 to 40 in good health and CMV-seronegative. CDR3 DNA: TGTGCCAGCAGTTTAGACACATACGTGCAGTATTTT. Encoded protein: CASSLDTYVQYF.